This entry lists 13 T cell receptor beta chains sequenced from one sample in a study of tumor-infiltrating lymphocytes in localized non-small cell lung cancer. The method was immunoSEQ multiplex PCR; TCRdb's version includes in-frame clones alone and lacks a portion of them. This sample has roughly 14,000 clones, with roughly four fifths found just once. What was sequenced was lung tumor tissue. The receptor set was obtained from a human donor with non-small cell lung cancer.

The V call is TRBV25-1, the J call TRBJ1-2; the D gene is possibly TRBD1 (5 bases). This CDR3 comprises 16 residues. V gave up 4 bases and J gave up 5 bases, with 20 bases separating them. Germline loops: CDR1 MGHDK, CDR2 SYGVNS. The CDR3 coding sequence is TGTGCCAGCAGTGCCCGGAAACATGGCGGGGCTTATGGCTACACCTTC. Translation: CASSARKHGGAYGYTF.

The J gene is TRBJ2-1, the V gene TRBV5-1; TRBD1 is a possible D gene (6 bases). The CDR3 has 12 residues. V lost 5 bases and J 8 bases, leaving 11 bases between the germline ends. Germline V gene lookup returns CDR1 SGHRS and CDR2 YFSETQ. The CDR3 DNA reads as TGCGCCAGCAGACAGGGCCGGGATGAGCAGTTCTTC. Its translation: CASRQGRDEQFF.

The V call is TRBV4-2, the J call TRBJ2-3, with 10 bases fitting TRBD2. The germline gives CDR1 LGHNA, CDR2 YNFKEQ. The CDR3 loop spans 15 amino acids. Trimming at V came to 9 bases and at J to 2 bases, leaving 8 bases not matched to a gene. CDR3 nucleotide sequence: TGTGCCAGTCAAGTAGCGGGGGGAAACACAGATACGCAGTATTTT. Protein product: CASQVAGGNTDTQYF.

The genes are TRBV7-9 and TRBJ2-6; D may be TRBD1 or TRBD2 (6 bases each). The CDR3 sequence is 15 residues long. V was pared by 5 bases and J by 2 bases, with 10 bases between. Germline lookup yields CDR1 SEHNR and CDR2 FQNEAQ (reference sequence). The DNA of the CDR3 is TGTGCCAGCAGCCCGGGGGCGCCTGGGGCCAACGTCCTGACTTTC. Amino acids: CASSPGAPGANVLTF.

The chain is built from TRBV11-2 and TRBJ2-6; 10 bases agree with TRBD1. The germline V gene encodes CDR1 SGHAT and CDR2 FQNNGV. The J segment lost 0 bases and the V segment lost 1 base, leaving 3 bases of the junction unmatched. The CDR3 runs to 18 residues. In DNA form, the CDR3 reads TGTGCCAGCAGCTTAGGGACAGGGGGGCTCTCTGGGGCCAACGTCCTGACTTTC. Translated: CASSLGTGGLSGANVLTF.

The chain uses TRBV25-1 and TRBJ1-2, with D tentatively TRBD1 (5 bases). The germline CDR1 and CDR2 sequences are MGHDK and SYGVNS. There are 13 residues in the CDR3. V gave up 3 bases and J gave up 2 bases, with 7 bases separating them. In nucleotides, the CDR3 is TGTGCCAGCAGTGAGGGGGGGAACTATGGCTACACCTTC. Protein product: CASSEGGNYGYTF.

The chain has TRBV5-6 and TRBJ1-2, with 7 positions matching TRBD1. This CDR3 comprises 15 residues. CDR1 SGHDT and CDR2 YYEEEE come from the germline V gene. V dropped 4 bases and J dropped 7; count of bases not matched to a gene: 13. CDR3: CASSPRTGARGGYTF. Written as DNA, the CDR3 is TGTGCCAGCAGCCCCAGAACAGGGGCCCGAGGTGGCTACACCTTC.

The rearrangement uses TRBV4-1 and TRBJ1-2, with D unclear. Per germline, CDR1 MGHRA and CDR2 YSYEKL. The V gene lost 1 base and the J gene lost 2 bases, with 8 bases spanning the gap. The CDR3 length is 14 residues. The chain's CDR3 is CASSQALGNYGYTF. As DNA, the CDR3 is TGCGCCAGCAGCCAAGCCCTAGGGAACTATGGCTACACCTTC.

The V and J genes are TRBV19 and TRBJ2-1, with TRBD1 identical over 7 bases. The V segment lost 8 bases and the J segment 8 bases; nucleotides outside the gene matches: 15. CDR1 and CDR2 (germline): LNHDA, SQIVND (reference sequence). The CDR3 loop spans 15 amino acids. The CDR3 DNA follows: TGTGCCAGTCTAGAAAGGTGGGACAGAATTGATGAGCAGTTCTTC. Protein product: CASLERWDRIDEQFF.

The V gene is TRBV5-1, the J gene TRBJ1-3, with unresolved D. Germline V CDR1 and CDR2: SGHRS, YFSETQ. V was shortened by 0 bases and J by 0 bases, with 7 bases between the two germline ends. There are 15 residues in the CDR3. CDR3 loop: CASSLDTSSGNTIYF. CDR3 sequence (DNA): TGCGCCAGCAGCTTGGATACATCCTCTGGAAACACCATATATTTT.

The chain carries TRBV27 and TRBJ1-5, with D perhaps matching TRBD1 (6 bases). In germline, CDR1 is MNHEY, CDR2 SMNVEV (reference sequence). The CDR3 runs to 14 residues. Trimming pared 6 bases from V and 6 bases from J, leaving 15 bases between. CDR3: CASRFQGIGQPQHF. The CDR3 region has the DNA TGTGCCAGCAGGTTTCAGGGGATAGGTCAGCCCCAGCATTTT.

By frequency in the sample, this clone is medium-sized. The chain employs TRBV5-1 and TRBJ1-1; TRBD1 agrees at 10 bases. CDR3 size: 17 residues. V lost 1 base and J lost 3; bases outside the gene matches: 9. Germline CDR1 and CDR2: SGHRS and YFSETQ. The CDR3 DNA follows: TGCGCCAGCAGCTTGAGGGACAGGGGCCAACAGGACACTGAAGCTTTCTTT. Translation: CASSLRDRGQQDTEAFF.

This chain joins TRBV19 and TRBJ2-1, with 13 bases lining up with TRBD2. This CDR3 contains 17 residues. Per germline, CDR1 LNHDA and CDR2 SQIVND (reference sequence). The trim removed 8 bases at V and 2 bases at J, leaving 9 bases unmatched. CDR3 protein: CASALSTSGGPYNEQFF. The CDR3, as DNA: TGTGCCAGTGCCCTTTCGACTAGCGGGGGGCCCTACAATGAGCAGTTCTTC.